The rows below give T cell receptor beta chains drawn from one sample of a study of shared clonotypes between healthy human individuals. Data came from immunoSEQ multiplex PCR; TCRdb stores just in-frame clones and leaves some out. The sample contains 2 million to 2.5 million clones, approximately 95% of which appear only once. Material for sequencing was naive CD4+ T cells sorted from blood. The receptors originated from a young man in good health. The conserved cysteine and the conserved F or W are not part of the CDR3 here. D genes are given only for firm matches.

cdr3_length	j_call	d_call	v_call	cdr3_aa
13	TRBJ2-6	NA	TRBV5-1	ASRLSGSGANVLT
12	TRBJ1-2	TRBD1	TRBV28	ASSVNRGFNGYT
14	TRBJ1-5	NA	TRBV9	ASSGGTADFNQPQH
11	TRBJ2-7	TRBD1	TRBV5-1	ASRGQGIEGQY
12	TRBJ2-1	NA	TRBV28	ASSLLKGRNEQF
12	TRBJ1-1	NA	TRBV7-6	ASSLTTGYTEAF
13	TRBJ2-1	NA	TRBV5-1	ASSRTGHQADEQF
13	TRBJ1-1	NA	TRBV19	ASSMGTTMNTEAF
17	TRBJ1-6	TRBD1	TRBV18	ASSHDAYRGSSYNSPLH
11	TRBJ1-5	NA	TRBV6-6	ASSYGLGGPQH
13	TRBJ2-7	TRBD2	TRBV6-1	ASSGPTSGNYEQY
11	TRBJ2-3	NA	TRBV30	ALQRRPVFTQY
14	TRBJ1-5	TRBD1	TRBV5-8	ASRPRQGYSNQPQH
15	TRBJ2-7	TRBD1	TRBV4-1	ASSRNLLGGQGNEQY
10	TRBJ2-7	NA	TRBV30	AWVTDYYEQY
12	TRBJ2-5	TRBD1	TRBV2	ASGRTGGVETQY
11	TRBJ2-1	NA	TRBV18	ASSPPTSNEQF
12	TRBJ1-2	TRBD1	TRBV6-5	ASRAGTALSGYT
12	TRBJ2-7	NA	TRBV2	ASSEPWAGYEQY
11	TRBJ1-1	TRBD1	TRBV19	ASSQGENTEAF
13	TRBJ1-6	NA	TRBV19	ASSIGDGGNSPLH